These 22 T cell receptor beta chains share one sample of origin, sequenced in a study of T cell repertoires in cytomegalovirus infection. One entry per CDR3 protein, called by TCRdb with MiXCR from the reads. The top ten hold roughly 13% of the sample, which has around 900,000 distinct CDR3 sequences, approximately 31% seen once. Their specific antigens are unknown. Sequencing was performed on cultured CD8+ T cells from PBMCs, taken from culture after CMV antigen stimulation. The source is a human donor in good health (CMV status not recorded). Some clones in this sample may be carry-over from other donors' samples.

This clonotype was found many times. The chain joins TRBV7-2 to TRBJ2-1; 11 nucleotides agree with TRBD2. V dropped 2 bases and J dropped 1; count of bases not matched to a gene: 1. Germline values: CDR1 SGHTA, CDR2 FQGNSA. CDR3 size: 16 residues. CDR3 DNA: TGTGCCAGCAGCTTATGGACTAGCGGGTCCTACAATGAGCAGTTCTTC. This codes for CASSLWTSGSYNEQFF.

This clonotype occurred a few times. This chain joins TRBV6-2 or TRBV6-3 and TRBJ1-2; D perhaps matches TRBD1 (5 bases). The CDR3 totals 15 residues. Trimming left V 8 bases short and J 8 bases short, with 24 bases between. Germline loops: CDR1 MNHEY, CDR2 SVGEGT. The DNA of the CDR3 is TGTGCCAGCGGAACCCTGACAGATAACTATGAGGGCTACACCTTC. It specifies CASGTLTDNYEGYTF.

This clonotype turned up a few times. The V gene is TRBV9, the J gene TRBJ1-1; 11 positions agree with TRBD1. Trimming at V came to 0 bases and at J to 6 bases, leaving 10 bases not matched to a gene. Germline V lookup: CDR1 SGDLS, CDR2 YYNGEE. The CDR3 spans 17 residues. In nucleotides, the CDR3 is TGTGCCAGCAGCGTAGTAAGGGGGGACAGGGGGGGCCCTGAAGCTTTCTTT. This encodes CASSVVRGDRGGPEAFF.

This clonotype came up a few times. This chain connects TRBV6-2 or TRBV6-3 to TRBJ2-3, with D perhaps given as TRBD1 or TRBD2 (5 bases each). The CDR3 loop spans 20 amino acids. CDR1 is MNHEY, CDR2 SVGEGT, per germline. V was clipped by 5 bases and J by 2 bases, with 29 bases between them. CDR3 in DNA: TGTGCCAGCAGTACCCACCCTGGCGATCGACCGGGACCTCCCACAGATACGCAGTATTTT. Translated: CASSTHPGDRPGPPTDTQYF.

Of note for this clonotype: The germline gene is not matched at one end of the junction; a read error may be the cause. The chain combines TRBV7-6 with TRBJ2-6, with D perhaps assigned TRBD1 or TRBD2 (5 bases each). The CDR3 runs 18 residues. The germline gives CDR1 SGHVS, CDR2 FNYEAQ. CDR3 coding DNA: TGTGCTAGCAGCTCCGCCTCGGGACGGATCTCTGGGGCCAACGTCCTGACTTTC. Amino acid sequence: CASSSASGRISGANVLTF. Drawing the rest from reference TRBV7-6 and TRBJ2-6, the complete variable domain is GAGVSQSPRYKVTKRGQDVALRCDPISGHVSLYWYRQALGQGPEFLTYFNYEAQQDKSGLPNDRFSAERPEGSISTLTIQRTEQRDSAMYRCASSSASGRISGANVLTFGAGSRLTVL.

V usage is TRBV27 and J usage is TRBJ2-2, with D uncertain. Trimming removed 3 bases from V and 7 bases from J, with 15 bases in between. CDR3 length: 15 amino acids. Looked up from germline, CDR1 is MNHEY and CDR2 is SMNVEV (reference sequence). CDR3 coding DNA: TGTGCCAGCAGTTTCCTCCGGTCGAGGCACGGGGAGCTGTTTTTT. This encodes CASSFLRSRHGELFF.

In this sample, this clonotype turned up a few times. CDR3 amino acids: CASSLGGRLGFQETQYF. Written as DNA, the CDR3 is TGTGCCAGCAGCTTAGGCGGGCGGCTAGGATTCCAAGAGACCCAGTACTTC. The rearrangement joins TRBV11-2 to TRBJ2-5; D perhaps matches TRBD2 (5 bases). Trimming took 1 base from V and 1 from J, leaving 16 bases between them. This CDR3 is built from 17 residues. CDR1 and CDR2 (germline): SGHAT, FQNNGV. The full variable domain, completed using reference TRBV11-2 and TRBJ2-5, is EAGVAQSPRYKIIEKRQSVAFWCNPISGHATLYWYQQILGQGPKLLIQFQNNGVVDDSQLPKDRFSAERLKGVDSTLKIQPAKLEDSAVYLCASSLGGRLGFQETQYFGPGTRLLVL.

This rearrangement joins TRBV6-7 to TRBJ2-3, with 8 bases aligning to TRBD1. TRBV6-7 is an ORF for which the function is uncertain. Losses at the gene ends were 5 bases for V and 7 bases for J; bases not matched to a gene: 14. The CDR3 runs 16 residues. In DNA, the CDR3 is TGTGCCAGCAGTCTTCTAAGGGACAGGCTTCAAAATACGCAGTATTTT. It translates to CASSLLRDRLQNTQYF.

With regard to this clonotype: Compared with germline, one end of the junction differs, possibly owing to a read error. The chain employs TRBV4-3 and TRBJ2-1; 7 nucleotides match TRBD2. CDR3 length: 17 amino acids. The germline V gene has CDR1 LGHNA and CDR2 YSLEER. CDR3 DNA sequence: TGCGCCAACAGCCAACGGGACGGGGGGAACCCTACCAATGAGCAGTTCTTC. It translates to CANSQRDGGNPTNEQFF.

The table lists this clonotype with many counts. The rearrangement joins TRBV12-3 or TRBV12-4 to TRBJ2-1; D uncertain. CDR3 length: 13 amino acids. Trimming removed 6 bases at V and 2 bases at J, with 8 bases between. The CDR3 spells CASRLDPYNEQFF. CDR3 DNA: TGTGCCAGCAGATTGGACCCCTACAATGAGCAGTTCTTC.

V gene TRBV5-3 combines with J gene TRBJ1-1, with 7 bases identical to TRBD1. TRBV5-3 is placed among ORFs of uncertain function. J was trimmed by 3 bases and V by 4 bases; bases with no gene match: 6. This CDR3 spans 14 amino acids. DNA for the CDR3: TGTGCCAGAAGCAAAAGGGACAGACACACTGAAGCTTTCTTT. Encoded protein: CARSKRDRHTEAFF.

The genes are TRBV19 and TRBJ2-2; TRBD2 aligns across 7 bases. This CDR3 has 14 residues. Losses at the gene ends were 5 bases for V and 5 bases for J; bases not matched to a gene: 5. Germline-derived CDR1 and CDR2 are LNHDA and SQIVND (reference sequence). The CDR3 coding sequence is TGTGCCAGTAGTTATGGCGGGGGAACCGGGGAGCTGTTTTTT. Its protein product is CASSYGGGTGELFF.

The J gene is TRBJ1-1, the V gene TRBV7-6; TRBD1 might be the D (6 bases). Trimming removed 4 bases at V and 7 bases at J, with 16 bases between. This CDR3 is 14 amino acids long. Germline CDR1 is SGHVS and CDR2 is FNYEAQ. The CDR3 DNA sequence: TGTGCCAGCAGCTCTCAGGGGTTTGGGGGTGAAGCTTTCTTT. It yields the protein CASSSQGFGGEAFF.

This clonotype was seen just once. The genes are TRBV2 and TRBJ2-7, with 10 bases fitting TRBD2. The CDR3 spans 16 residues. CDR1 SNHLY and CDR2 FYNNEI come from the germline V gene. V was clipped by 3 bases and J by 4 bases; unmatched bases: 9. The CDR3 loop reads CASSEGTSGADYEQYF. The CDR3 bases are TGTGCCAGCAGTGAGGGAACTAGCGGGGCTGATTACGAGCAGTACTTC.

This clonotype was found many times. The gene calls are TRBV12-3 or TRBV12-4 and TRBJ2-5; D is undetermined. This CDR3 contains 12 residues. V lost 3 bases and J 5 bases, leaving 7 bases between the germline ends. The DNA of the CDR3 is TGTGCCAGCAGTTTTGGTGTTGAGACCCAGTACTTC. Protein sequence: CASSFGVETQYF.

The chain uses TRBV12-5 and TRBJ2-7; D gene uncertain. The CDR3 is made up of 14 amino acids. Germline CDR1 is LGHNT and CDR2 is FRNRAP. Trimming took 6 bases from V and 5 from J, leaving 17 bases between them. The DNA for the CDR3 is TGTGCTAGTGGCGTAGAAGTGACAAGAGACGAGCAGTACTTC. Protein: CASGVEVTRDEQYF.

The chain recombines TRBV11-1 with TRBJ2-1; D tentatively reads TRBD1 or TRBD2 (5 bases each). Per the germline V gene, CDR1 is SGHAT and CDR2 is FQDESV (reference sequence). The CDR3 runs to 15 residues. V shed 0 bases and J shed 7 bases, with 13 bases lying between them. CDR3 sequence (DNA): TGTGCCAGCAGCTTAGCGCCGGGACCCCGAAATGAGCAGTTCTTC. Protein sequence: CASSLAPGPRNEQFF. The full variable domain, rest sourced from reference TRBV11-1 and TRBJ2-1, is EAEVAQSPRYKITEKSQAVAFWCDPISGHATLYWYRQILGQGPELLVQFQDESVVDDSQLPKDRFSAERLKGVDSTLKIQPAELGDSAMYLCASSLAPGPRNEQFFGPGTRLTVL.

This clonotype has just a few counts. This chain connects TRBV7-6 to TRBJ2-5, with 9 bases lining up with TRBD2. V lost 6 bases and J lost 3; bases outside the gene matches: 11. Germline V gives CDR1 SGHVS, CDR2 FNYEAQ. The CDR3 is made up of 16 amino acids. Written as DNA, the CDR3 is TGTGCCAGCAGATCGCCCGGACTAGCGTTTAAAGAGACCCAGTACTTC. It translates to CASRSPGLAFKETQYF.

Remarks on this clonotype: The final CDR3 position lacks the conserved phenylalanine or tryptophan, pointing to a likely read error. J is TRBJ2-1 and V is TRBV19; D possibly corresponds to TRBD1 (6 bases). The CDR3 has 17 residues. V lost 0 bases, J lost 2 bases, and 14 bases lay in between. In germline, CDR1 is LNHDA, CDR2 SQIVND (reference sequence). The chain's CDR3 is CASSIDVMDSTYNEQFL. As DNA, the CDR3 is TGTGCCAGTAGTATAGATGTTATGGACAGCACCTACAATGAGCAGTTCTTG.

The chain employs TRBV19 and TRBJ1-1; D unclear. The CDR3 is made up of 16 amino acids. CDR1 and CDR2 (germline): LNHDA, SQIVND (reference sequence). The V end was cut by 4 bases, the J end by 0 bases, with 15 bases between. Written as DNA, the CDR3 is TGTGCCAGTAGTACAGCACTATGGGTTCTGAACACTGAAGCTTTCTTT. Its protein is CASSTALWVLNTEAFF.

The chain carries TRBV20-1 and TRBJ2-5; D is perhaps TRBD1 or TRBD2 (5 bases each). Per the germline V gene, CDR1 is DFQATT and CDR2 is SNEGSKA (reference sequence). CDR3 length: 19 amino acids. Between the trimmed V and J ends, which lost 0 bases and 1 base, there was a span of 24 bases. This CDR3 is CSARDLAGLGSRAQETQYF. CDR3 bases: TGCAGTGCTAGAGATCTAGCAGGGCTGGGGAGCCGGGCCCAAGAGACCCAGTACTTC.

This clonotype was seen only a few times. The chain uses TRBV28 and TRBJ1-6, with 7 bases matching TRBD1. Germline assignment: CDR1 MDHEN and CDR2 SYDVKM. This CDR3 contains 16 residues. J gave up 5 bases and V 6 bases, and 10 bases lay outside the gene matches. DNA for the CDR3: TGTGCCAGCAGACCGCTCGGGACAGCCAATAATTCACCCCTCCACTTT. Translation: CASRPLGTANNSPLHF.